These 27 T cell receptor beta chains share one sample of origin, sequenced in a study of cytomegalovirus exposure and HLA in healthy donors. Repertoires were generated with immunoSEQ multiplex PCR, while TCRdb's copy carries only in-frame clones and drops some. The top ten hold around 5.8% of the sample, which has some 50,000 clones, approximately 95% seen once. Sequencing used PBMCs. The receptors come from a woman aged 18-29 years in good health and CMV-seronegative.

The rearrangement uses TRBV27 and TRBJ2-1; TRBD1 matches at 10 bases. The CDR3 extends over 15 amino acids. CDR1 MNHEY and CDR2 SMNVEV come from the germline V gene (reference sequence). V lost 0 bases, J lost 7 bases, and 3 bases stayed unmatched. For the CDR3, the DNA is TGTGCCAGCAGTTTATCTTCGGGACAGGGGAATGAGCAGTTCTTC. Its protein is CASSLSSGQGNEQFF.

J is TRBJ2-5 and V is TRBV4-1; D may be TRBD2 (7 bases). The CDR3 sequence is 15 residues long. V lost 5 bases and J lost 4, with 17 bases in between. From germline, CDR1 is MGHRA and CDR2 YSYEKL. CDR3 nucleotides: TGCGCCAGCAGCGCCTCAAACAGGGAGGGAGAGACCCAGTACTTC. Encoded protein: CASSASNREGETQYF.

The J gene is TRBJ2-7, the V gene TRBV7-9, with a weak D call TRBD2 (6 bases). The CDR3 consists of 16 residues. Germline CDR1 SEHNR, CDR2 FQNEAQ (reference sequence). Between the trimmed V and J ends, which lost 5 bases and 5 bases, there was a span of 22 bases. Here the CDR3 DNA reads TGTGCCAGCAGCCCCTATGAAAGGAGGGTCGGCAACGAGCAGTACTTC. It yields the protein CASSPYERRVGNEQYF.

The V gene is TRBV7-2, the J gene TRBJ2-2; tentatively, D is TRBD2 (5 bases). This CDR3 is built from 14 residues. The germline V and J ends were trimmed by 4 bases and 6 bases, with 12 bases remaining between them. The germline V gene encodes CDR1 SGHTA and CDR2 FQGNSA. In DNA form, the CDR3 reads TGTGCCAGCAGCTACCGGAGCGGCGCCGGGGAGCTGTTTTTT. Translated: CASSYRSGAGELFF.

This sequence joins TRBV5-1 and TRBJ2-3, with 16 bases fitting TRBD2. Trimming cost V 3 bases and J 0 bases; bases outside gene matches: 4. This CDR3 has 18 amino acids. Germline V gives CDR1 SGHRS, CDR2 YFSETQ. In DNA form, the CDR3 reads TGCGCCAGCAGCTCGGGACTAGCGGGGGGGCTTAGCACAGATACGCAGTATTTT. This translates into CASSSGLAGGLSTDTQYF.

This sequence joins TRBV30 and TRBJ1-5; D gene uncertain. The ends were cut back, 0 bases at V and 4 bases at J, with 10 bases in the middle. This CDR3 spans 14 amino acids. Germline assignment: CDR1 GTSNPN and CDR2 SVGIG (reference sequence). The CDR3 DNA sequence: TGTGCCTGGAGTGTACTAGGAGTGAATCAGCCCCAGCATTTT. This sequence encodes CAWSVLGVNQPQHF.

The chain carries TRBV7-4 and TRBJ2-3; 13 bases align to TRBD2. CDR3 length equals 17 residues. The germline V gene encodes CDR1 SGHVT and CDR2 SQSDAQ. The V and J ends lost 1 base and 4 bases, in that order; junction bases with no gene match: 5. The CDR3, as DNA: TGTGCCAGCAGCTTAGGGACTAGCGGGAGTAGAGCAGATACGCAGTATTTT. Encoded protein: CASSLGTSGSRADTQYF.

The CDR3 sequence: CASSGSGVRDTQYF. In nucleotides, the CDR3 is TGTGCCAGCAGCGGTAGCGGGGTGAGGGATACGCAGTATTTT. V gene TRBV9 combines with J gene TRBJ2-3; the match to TRBD2 covers 8 bases. V lost 3 bases to trimming and J lost 6 bases; unmatched junction nucleotides: 6. CDR3 size: 14 residues. Germline CDR1 and CDR2: SGDLS and YYNGEE.

This chain uses TRBV9 with TRBJ2-7; perhaps TRBD1 as D (5 bases). The V gene's germline CDR1 is SGDLS and CDR2 YYNGEE. This CDR3 has 14 residues. V was cut by 4 bases and J by 2 bases, with 13 bases left in between. CDR3: CASSPGTGAYEQYV. In DNA form, the CDR3 reads TGTGCCAGCAGCCCTGGAACAGGTGCCTACGAGCAGTACGTC.

The chain uses TRBV7-3 and TRBJ2-7, with TRBD2 matching 7 bases. The germline CDR1 and CDR2 sequences are SGHTA and FQGTGA. CDR3 length: 14 residues. With 5 bases clipped from V and 1 base from J, the junction kept 5 bases outside the gene matches. For the CDR3, the DNA is TGTGCCAGCAGCCCAACGGGAGGATCCTACGAGCAGTACTTC. It codes for CASSPTGGSYEQYF.

The chain's CDR3 is CASSQDSLLAGGQDEQFF. CDR3 DNA: TGTGCCAGCAGCCAAGATTCCTTACTAGCGGGGGGGCAAGATGAGCAGTTCTTC. J is TRBJ2-1 and V is TRBV4-2; 13 bases are a match to TRBD2. The germline gives CDR1 LGHNA, CDR2 YNFKEQ. The trim removed 0 bases at V and 8 bases at J, leaving 10 bases unmatched. The length of the CDR3 is 18 residues.

The gene calls are TRBV5-1 and TRBJ1-1; the D gene is possibly TRBD1 (5 bases). This CDR3 is built from 16 residues. V shed 1 base and J shed 5 bases, with 18 bases lying between them. The V gene's germline CDR1 is SGHRS and CDR2 YFSETQ. The CDR3 coding sequence is TGCGCCAGCAGCTTGTGGGGCTTGGGCGGAGGGACTGAAGCTTTCTTT. Translating it yields CASSLWGLGGGTEAFF.

This chain links TRBV10-3 with TRBJ1-6, with a tentative D call TRBD1 (5 bases). The CDR3 consists of 17 residues. Germline loops: CDR1 ENHRY, CDR2 SYGVKD. Trimming shortened V by 1 base and J by 1 base, and 11 bases separated the two germline ends. CDR3 DNA sequence: TGTGCCATCAGTGAGTTCAGGGAAACATCCTATAATTCACCCCTCCACTTT. Protein sequence: CAISEFRETSYNSPLHF.

V and J are TRBV2 and TRBJ2-2; D is undetermined. CDR3 length equals 14 residues. V was trimmed by 7 bases and J by 2 bases, leaving 11 bases between them. Germline CDR1 SNHLY, CDR2 FYNNEI. The CDR3 sequence: CASTPSVNTGELFF. The CDR3 DNA sequence: TGTGCCAGCACACCGAGCGTTAACACCGGGGAGCTGTTTTTT. Variable domain in full (rest from reference TRBV2 and TRBJ2-2): EPEVTQTPSHQVTQMGQEVILRCVPISNHLYFYWYRQILGQKVEFLVSFYNNEISEKSEIFDDQFSVERPDGSNFTLKIRSTKLEDSAMYFCASTPSVNTGELFFGEGSRLTVL.

The chain is built from TRBV5-1 and TRBJ1-4, with 7 bases matching TRBD1. V shed 0 bases, J shed 7 bases, and the junction held 6 bases outside the gene matches. The CDR3 contains 15 residues. Per the germline V gene, CDR1 is SGHRS and CDR2 is YFSETQ. The CDR3: CASSLAKGAAEKLFF. DNA of the CDR3: TGCGCCAGCAGCTTGGCCAAGGGGGCGGCTGAAAAACTGTTTTTT. The variable domain in full, with the rest retrieved from reference TRBV5-1 and TRBJ1-4, is KAGVTQTPRYLIKTRGQQVTLSCSPISGHRSVSWYQQTPGQGLQFLFEYFSETQRNKGNFPGRFSGRQFSNSRSEMNVSTLELGDSALYLCASSLAKGAAEKLFFGSGTQLSVL.

This chain connects TRBV7-2 to TRBJ2-5; 10 bases are a match to TRBD2. CDR1 and CDR2 from the germline V gene are SGHTA and FQGNSA. The V and J ends lost 6 bases and 5 bases, in that order; junction bases with no gene match: 9. The CDR3 has 15 residues. CDR3 loop: CASSRTSGAGETQYF. In nucleotides, the CDR3 is TGTGCCAGCAGTCGTACTAGCGGGGCAGGGGAGACCCAGTACTTC.

The chain uses TRBV2 and TRBJ1-1, with D perhaps matching TRBD1 (6 bases). CDR3 size: 14 residues. CDR1 and CDR2 from the germline V gene are SNHLY and FYNNEI. Trimming took 9 bases from V and 1 from J, leaving 15 bases between them. CDR3 in amino acids: CARGGQRTNTEAFF. CDR3 sequence (DNA): TGTGCCAGAGGGGGTCAGCGAACGAACACTGAAGCTTTCTTT.

The rearrangement links TRBV6-5 to TRBJ1-2, with 7 positions matching TRBD1. The J segment lost 2 bases and the V segment lost 2 bases, leaving 2 bases of the junction unmatched. CDR1 is MNHEY and CDR2 is SVGAGI in the germline V gene. The CDR3 sequence is 14 residues long. CDR3 sequence (DNA): TGTGCCAGCAGTTACGGGACAGAAAACTATGGCTACACCTTC. Encoded protein: CASSYGTENYGYTF.

The chain couples TRBV19 to TRBJ2-1; D unclear. CDR3 size: 15 residues. V was cut by 7 bases and J by 0 bases, with 13 bases left in between. CDR1 is LNHDA, CDR2 SQIVND, per germline (reference sequence). CDR3 residues: CASTPTVYSYNEQFF. For the CDR3, the DNA is TGTGCCAGTACCCCCACAGTATACTCCTACAATGAGCAGTTCTTC.

Comments on this clone: Compared with germline, one end of the junction differs, possibly owing to a read error. The chain employs TRBV2 and TRBJ1-5, with D perhaps TRBD1 (5 bases). CDR3 size: 14 residues. CDR1 is SNHLY, CDR2 FYNNEI, per germline. The CDR3 DNA follows: TGTGCCAGCAGTGAACAGGGTAGCAATCAGTCCCAGCATTTT. Translated: CASSEQGSNQSQHF.

The V call is TRBV9, the J call TRBJ2-3; D is uncertain. Germline V gene lookup returns CDR1 SGDLS and CDR2 YYNGEE. The CDR3 consists of 13 residues. Between the trimmed V and J ends, which lost 5 bases and 4 bases, there was a span of 11 bases. The CDR3 spells CASSALEADTQYF. The CDR3 nucleotides are TGTGCCAGCAGTGCCCTAGAGGCAGATACGCAGTATTTT.

Here the CDR3 reads CASSYGQARAVYNEQFF. CDR3 DNA sequence: TGTGCCAGTAGTTACGGACAGGCCAGGGCGGTATACAATGAGCAGTTCTTC. The chain carries TRBV19 and TRBJ2-1, with 7 bases identical to TRBD1. The CDR3 is 17 residues long. Trimming removed 5 bases from V and 4 bases from J; junction bases left unmatched: 14. Germline lookup yields CDR1 LNHDA and CDR2 SQIVND (reference sequence). Based on the CDR3 plus reference TRBV19 and TRBJ2-1, the full variable domain is DGGITQSPKYLFRKEGQNVTLSCEQNLNHDAMYWYRQDPGQGLRLIYYSQIVNDFQKGDIAEGYSVSREKKESFPLTVTSAQKNPTAFYLCASSYGQARAVYNEQFFGPGTRLTVL.

The rearrangement uses TRBV13 and TRBJ1-2; D is possibly TRBD1 (6 bases). Germline CDR1 is PRHDT and CDR2 is FYEKMQ (reference sequence). CDR3 size: 13 residues. V shed 5 bases and J shed 8 bases, with 15 bases lying between them. In DNA, the CDR3 is TGTGCCAGCAGCGCAGGGAGGGGGGGCGGCTACACCTTC. Its translation: CASSAGRGGGYTF.

The chain joins TRBV2 to TRBJ2-5, with 13 positions matching TRBD2. CDR3 size: 17 residues. Losses at the gene ends were 2 bases for V and 4 bases for J; bases not matched to a gene: 7. Germline V gives CDR1 SNHLY, CDR2 FYNNEI. The DNA of the CDR3 is TGTGCCAGCAGTGAATCTGGACTAGCGGGAGATTTAGAGACCCAGTACTTC. This translates into CASSESGLAGDLETQYF.

This chain joins TRBV14 and TRBJ1-6, with D unresolved. From germline, CDR1 is SGHDN and CDR2 FVKESK. Trimming took off 1 base at V and 12 bases at J, with 7 bases between the two ends. This CDR3 region has 12 residues. CDR3 bases: TGTGCCAGCAGCCAAGCGGAGCAACCCCTCCACTTT. Translated, it gives CASSQAEQPLHF.

The chain recombines TRBV19 with TRBJ1-2; 8 bases agree with TRBD1. Germline V CDR1 and CDR2: LNHDA, SQIVND (reference sequence). J lost 5 bases, V lost 4 bases, and 3 bases had no gene match. The CDR3 totals 13 residues. The CDR3 sequence: CASSRTGYYGYTF. The CDR3 coding sequence is TGTGCCAGTAGTAGGACAGGGTATTATGGCTACACCTTC.

The V call is TRBV4-3, the J call TRBJ2-6; D might be TRBD1 (5 bases). CDR3 length: 16 amino acids. Trimming pared 0 bases from V and 0 bases from J, leaving 6 bases between. The germline V gene has CDR1 LGHNA and CDR2 YSLEER. CDR3 sequence: CASSQEGPSGANVLTF. As DNA, the CDR3 is TGCGCCAGCAGCCAAGAGGGGCCCTCTGGGGCCAACGTCCTGACTTTC.